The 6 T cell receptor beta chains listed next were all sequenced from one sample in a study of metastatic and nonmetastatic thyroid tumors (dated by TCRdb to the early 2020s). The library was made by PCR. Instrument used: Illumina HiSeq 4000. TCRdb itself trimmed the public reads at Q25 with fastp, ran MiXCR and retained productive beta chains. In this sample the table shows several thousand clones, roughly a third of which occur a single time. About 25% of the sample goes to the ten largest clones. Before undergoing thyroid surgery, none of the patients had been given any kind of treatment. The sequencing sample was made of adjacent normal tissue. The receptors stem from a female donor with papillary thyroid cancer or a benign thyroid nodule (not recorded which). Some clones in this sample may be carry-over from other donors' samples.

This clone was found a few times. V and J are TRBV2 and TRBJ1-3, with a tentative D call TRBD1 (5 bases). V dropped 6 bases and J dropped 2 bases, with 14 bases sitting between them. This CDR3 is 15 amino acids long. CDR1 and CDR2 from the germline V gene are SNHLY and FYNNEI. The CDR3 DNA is TGTGCCAGCAGATCAATGGGGGTTGCTGGAAACACCATATATTTT. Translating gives CASRSMGVAGNTIYF.

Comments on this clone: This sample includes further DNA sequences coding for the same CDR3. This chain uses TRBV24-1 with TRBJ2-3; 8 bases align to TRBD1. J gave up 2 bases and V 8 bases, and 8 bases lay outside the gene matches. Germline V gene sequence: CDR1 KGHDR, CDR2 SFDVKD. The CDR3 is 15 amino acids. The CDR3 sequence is CATTRTGKFTDTQYF. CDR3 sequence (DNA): TGTGCCACCACCCGGACAGGGAAATTCACAGATACGCAGTATTTT.

The CDR3 reads CAWSLQFGEQYF. In nucleotides, the CDR3 is TGTGCCTGGAGTTTACAGTTTGGCGAGCAGTACTTC. The chain couples TRBV30 to TRBJ2-7, with D unresolved. There are 12 residues in the CDR3. Trimming pared 2 bases from V and 6 bases from J, leaving 11 bases between. Germline CDR1 reads GTSNPN; CDR2 reads SVGIG (reference sequence). The whole variable domain, filled in from reference TRBV30 and TRBJ2-7, reads SQTIHQWPATLVQPVGSPLSLECTVEGTSNPNLYWYRQAAGRGLQLLFYSVGIGQISSEVPQNLSASRPQDRQFILSSKKLLLSDSGFYLCAWSLQFGEQYFGPGTRLTVT.

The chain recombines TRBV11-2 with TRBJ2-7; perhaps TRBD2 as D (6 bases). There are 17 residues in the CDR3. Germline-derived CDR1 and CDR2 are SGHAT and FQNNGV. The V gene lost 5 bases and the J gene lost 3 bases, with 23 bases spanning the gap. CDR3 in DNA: TGTGCCAGCAGCGTCCCCTCGGGAGCAACAATTCTCTACGAGCAGTACTTC. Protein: CASSVPSGATILYEQYF.

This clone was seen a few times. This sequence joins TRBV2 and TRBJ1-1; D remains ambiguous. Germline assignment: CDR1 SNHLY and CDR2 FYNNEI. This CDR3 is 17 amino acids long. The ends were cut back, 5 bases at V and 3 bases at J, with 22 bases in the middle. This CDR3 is CASSLTREIGVYTEAFF. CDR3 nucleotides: TGTGCCAGCAGTTTAACTCGGGAAATTGGGGTGTACACTGAAGCTTTCTTT.

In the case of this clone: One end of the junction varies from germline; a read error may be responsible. CDR3 DNA: TGTGCCAGCGGGTACGGACGGTCCTACAATGCGAAGCTCTTC. Protein: CASGYGRSYNAKLF. This rearrangement joins TRBV6-5 to TRBJ2-1; D ambiguous. The CDR3 has 14 residues. Germline V gives CDR1 MNHEY, CDR2 SVGAGI.